The source of this T cell receptor (beta chain) is a study of vaccination effects on CD4 cells after COVID-19. Study conclusions and caveats: Substantial clonal contraction characterized both infection- and vaccine-induced clones late after vaccination.

Here immunoSEQ multiplex PCR was the method, and the copy in TCRdb shows in-frame clones only, minus some. The data hold 40,000 to 50,000 clones, with under 75% observed a single time. V gave up 3 bases and J gave up 1 base, with 0 bases separating them. Looked up from germline, CDR1 is KGHSH and CDR2 is LQKENI. The CDR3 runs 11 residues. Antigen-specific CD4+ T cell clonotypes were called by their expansion after viral peptide-pool culture in ViraFEST. Following culture for ten to eleven days, CD4+ T cells were isolated. Neither prior SARS-CoV-2 infection nor positive nucleocapsid antibodies were present in the vaccine recipients. Every well housed two million PBMC, which grew in culture alongside around 9.9 IU/ml IL-2 and 10 ug/ml peptides. The authors replaced half the medium with IL-2 medium on days 3 and 7. This clone was observed a few times. Its antigen is unknown. Within the sample, other DNA sequences also encode this same CDR3.

Specimen: CD4+ T cells from PBMCs cultured with HCoV-OC43 spike peptides, collected before COVID-19 vaccination. Subset described: HCoV-OC43 spike overlapping peptide pool stimulation. The sequence was obtained from a human donor who received a COVID-19 vaccine. The V gene is TRBV18, the J gene TRBJ2-5; D is unclear. CDR3 region: CASSPQETQYF. CDR3 nucleotide sequence: TGTGCCAGCTCACCCCAAGAGACCCAGTACTTC.